Listed here is a single T cell receptor (beta chain). The antigen remains unidentified. The data belong to a study of cytomegalovirus exposure and HLA in healthy donors. Looking at the study overall: Most donors, about 82% of 350 to 450 genotyped, fell in the Caucasian-associated ancestry cluster.

Study-level results: TCR beta chains numbering some 160 were designated cytomegalovirus-associated. TCR beta chain V- and J-gene trimming was linked, in a later analysis, to a missense variant in DCLRE1C. Most likely, a cluster of highly shared sequence variants arose as a sequencing artifact.

The V gene's germline CDR1 is KGHSH and CDR2 LQKENI. V lost 0 bases to trimming and J lost 7 bases, with 12 bases between them. This CDR3 comprises 14 residues. Primers included in the PCR were 60 Vbeta and 13 Jbeta primers. Using immunoSEQ multiplex PCR, the repertoire was profiled, and TCRdb retains in-frame clones only, with some absent. The sample includes around 180,000 clones, roughly 74% of them seen just once. Sequencing was done on a sample of PBMCs. The sequence derives from a woman in her 30s in good health and CMV-seropositive. This chain uses TRBV18 with TRBJ1-1; D is possibly TRBD1 (5 bases). CDR3 DNA: TGTGCCAGCTCACCACCGGGGGGTGGGAGTGAAGCTTTCTTT. This encodes CASSPPGGGSEAFF.